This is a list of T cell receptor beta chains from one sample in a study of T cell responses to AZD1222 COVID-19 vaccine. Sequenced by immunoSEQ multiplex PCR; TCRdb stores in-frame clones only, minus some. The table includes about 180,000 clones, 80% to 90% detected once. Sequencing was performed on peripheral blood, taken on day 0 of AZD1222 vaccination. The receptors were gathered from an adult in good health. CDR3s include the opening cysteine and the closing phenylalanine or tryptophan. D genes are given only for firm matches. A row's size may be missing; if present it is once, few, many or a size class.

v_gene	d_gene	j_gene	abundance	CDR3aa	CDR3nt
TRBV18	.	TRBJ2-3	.	CASSPSADTQYF	TGTGCCAGCTCACCAAGCGCAGATACGCAGTATTTT
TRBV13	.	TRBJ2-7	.	CASSSTGFNEQYF	TGTGCCAGCTCCTCCACAGGGTTTAACGAGCAGTACTTC
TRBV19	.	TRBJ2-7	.	CASSIGVLRGPDEQYF	TGTGCCAGTAGTATAGGGGTTCTGCGGGGACCCGACGAGCAGTACTTC
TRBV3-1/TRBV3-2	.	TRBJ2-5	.	CASSPNTVRQETQYF	TGTGCCAGCAGCCCAAATACAGTACGCCAAGAGACCCAGTACTTC
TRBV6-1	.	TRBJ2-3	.	CASSGIRADTQYF	TGTGCCAGCAGTGGAATTCGGGCAGATACGCAGTATTTT
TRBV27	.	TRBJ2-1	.	CASTAQGATTYNEQFF	TGTGCCAGCACCGCCCAAGGGGCAACCACCTACAATGAGCAGTTCTTC
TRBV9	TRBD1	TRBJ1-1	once	CASSSRTGMNTEAFF	TGTGCCAGCAGCTCAAGGACAGGCATGAACACTGAAGCTTTCTTT
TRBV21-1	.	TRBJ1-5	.	CASSKSQHNQPQHF	TGTGCCAGCAGCAAAAGCCAGCACAATCAGCCCCAGCATTTT
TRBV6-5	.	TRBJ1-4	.	CASSYSPYEKLFF	TGTGCCAGCAGTTACTCGCCGTATGAAAAACTGTTTTTT
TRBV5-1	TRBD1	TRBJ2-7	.	CASRQGPYEQYF	TGCGCCAGCAGACAGGGGCCCTACGAGCAGTACTTC
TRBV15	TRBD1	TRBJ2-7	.	CATSKGTGGYEQYF	TGTGCCACCAGCAAAGGGACAGGGGGTTACGAGCAGTACTTC
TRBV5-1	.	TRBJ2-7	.	CASSWRGRPYEQYF	TGCGCCAGCAGCTGGAGGGGGCGGCCCTACGAGCAGTACTTC
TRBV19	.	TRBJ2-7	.	CASSHLGVPIEQYF	TGTGCCAGTAGTCACCTGGGCGTACCGATCGAGCAGTACTTC
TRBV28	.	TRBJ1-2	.	CASSAGYGYTF	TGTGCCAGCAGTGCAGGGTATGGCTACACCTTC
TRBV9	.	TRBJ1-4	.	CASSALGKGIRNEKLFF	TGTGCCAGCAGCGCCCTCGGAAAGGGGATACGTAATGAAAAACTGTTTTTT
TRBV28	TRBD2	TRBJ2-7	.	CASVGSGAHEQYF	TGTGCCAGCGTTGGTAGCGGGGCCCACGAGCAGTACTTC
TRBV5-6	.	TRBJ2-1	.	CASSLVHTMGHVYNEQFF	TGTGCCAGCAGCCTGGTTCACACTATGGGACATGTCTACAATGAGCAGTTCTTC
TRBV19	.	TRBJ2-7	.	CASNKGNSYEQYF	TGTGCCAGTAATAAAGGTAACTCCTACGAGCAGTACTTC
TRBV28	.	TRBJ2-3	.	CASSSRNTQYF	TGTGCCAGCAGTTCTAGAAATACGCAGTATTTT
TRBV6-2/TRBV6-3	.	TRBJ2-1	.	CASSARPWGSGDNEQFF	TGTGCCAGCAGTGCACGCCCATGGGGGAGTGGGGACAATGAGCAGTTCTTC
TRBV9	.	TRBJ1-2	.	CASSLGEGGYTF	TGTGCCAGCAGCTTAGGGGAGGGTGGCTACACCTTC
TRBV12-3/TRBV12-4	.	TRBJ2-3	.	CASSLDYTQYF	TGTGCCAGCAGTTTAGACTATACGCAGTATTTT
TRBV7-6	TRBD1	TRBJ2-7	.	CASSRLTGQGGEQYF	TGTGCCAGCAGCCGCCTCACGGGACAGGGGGGGGAGCAGTACTTC
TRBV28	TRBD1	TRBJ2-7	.	CASSFGDRLNYEQYF	TGTGCCAGCAGTTTCGGGGACAGGCTAAACTACGAGCAGTACTTC
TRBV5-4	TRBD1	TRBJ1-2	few	CATEDRVWPGYTF	TGTGCCACAGAGGACAGGGTTTGGCCTGGCTACACCTTC
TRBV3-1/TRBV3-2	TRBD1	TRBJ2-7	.	CASSQAAGGASYEQYF	TGTGCCAGCAGCCAAGCCGCAGGGGGCGCTTCTTACGAGCAGTACTTC
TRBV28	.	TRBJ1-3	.	CASRLQGDGDTIYF	TGTGCCAGCAGGCTGCAGGGAGATGGAGACACCATATATTTT
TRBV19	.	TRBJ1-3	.	CASRRYSGNTIYF	TGTGCCAGTAGACGCTACTCTGGAAACACCATATATTTT
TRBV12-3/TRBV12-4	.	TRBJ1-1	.	CASSFPENTEAFF	TGTGCCAGCAGTTTCCCCGAGAACACTGAAGCTTTCTTT
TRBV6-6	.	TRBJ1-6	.	CASSYSVSPLHF	TGTGCCAGCAGTTACTCGGTTTCACCCCTCCACTTT
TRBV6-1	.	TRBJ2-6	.	CASSADRAARLTGANVLTF	TGTGCCAGCAGTGCCGACCGGGCCGCGAGGTTAACTGGGGCCAACGTCCTGACTTTC
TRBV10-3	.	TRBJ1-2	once	CAMYQQEGGSYGYTF	TGTGCCATGTACCAGCAGGAGGGTGGGAGCTATGGCTACACCTTC
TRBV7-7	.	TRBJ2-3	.	CASSLDQGADTQYF	TGTGCTAGCAGCTTAGACCAGGGAGCAGATACGCAGTATTTT
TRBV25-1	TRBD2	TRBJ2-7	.	CASSEWGGNEQYF	TGTGCCAGCAGTGAATGGGGGGGTAATGAGCAGTACTTC
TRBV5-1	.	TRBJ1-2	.	CASSSPGASGYTF	TGCGCCAGCAGCTCCCCAGGGGCTAGCGGCTACACCTTC
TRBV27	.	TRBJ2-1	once	CASSRSGPSGYNEQFF	TGTGCCAGCAGTAGATCAGGGCCATCGGGTTACAATGAGCAGTTCTTC
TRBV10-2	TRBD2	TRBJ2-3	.	CASSESASGEGSDTQYF	TGCGCCAGCAGTGAGTCGGCTAGCGGGGAAGGGTCAGATACGCAGTATTTT
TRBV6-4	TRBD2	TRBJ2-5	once	CASSVREGETQYF	TGTGCCAGCAGCGTCAGGGAGGGGGAGACCCAGTACTTC
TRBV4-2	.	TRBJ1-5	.	CASSQVSGQSQHF	TGTGCCAGCAGCCAAGTGTCGGGACAATCCCAGCATTTT
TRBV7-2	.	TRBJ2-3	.	CASSLSAVPRTDTQYF	TGTGCCAGCAGCTTAAGCGCGGTCCCGCGCACAGATACGCAGTATTTT
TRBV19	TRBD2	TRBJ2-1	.	CASSTSGYSSYNEQFF	TGTGCCAGTAGCACTAGCGGGTATAGCTCCTACAATGAGCAGTTCTTC
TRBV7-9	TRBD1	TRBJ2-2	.	CASSFGTVNTGELFF	TGTGCCAGCAGCTTTGGGACAGTTAACACCGGGGAGCTGTTTTTT
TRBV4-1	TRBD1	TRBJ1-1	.	CASSQVGTGSEEAFF	TGCGCCAGCAGCCAAGTTGGGACAGGGAGCGAAGAAGCTTTCTTT
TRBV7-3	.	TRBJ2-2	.	CASSSLEGGWNTGELFF	TGTGCCAGCAGCTCCCTGGAGGGGGGCTGGAACACCGGGGAGCTGTTTTTT
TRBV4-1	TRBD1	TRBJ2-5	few	CASSPTGYQETQYF	TGCGCCAGCAGCCCGACAGGGTACCAAGAGACCCAGTACTTC
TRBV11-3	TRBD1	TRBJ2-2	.	CASSGRDRGLTGESFF	TGTGCCAGCAGCGGACGGGACAGGGGTTTGACTGGGGAGTCGTTTTTT
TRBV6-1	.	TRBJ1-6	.	CASSEASGSPLHF	TGTGCCAGCAGTGAAGCATCGGGATCACCCCTCCACTTT
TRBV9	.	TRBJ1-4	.	CASSVGEGTNEKLFF	TGTGCCAGCAGCGTAGGTGAGGGGACTAATGAAAAACTGTTTTTT
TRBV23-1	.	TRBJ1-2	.	CASSQAGALLWGWGGYTF	TGCGCCAGCAGTCAAGCGGGGGCCCTACTATGGGGCTGGGGTGGCTACACCTTC
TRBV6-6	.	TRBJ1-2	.	CASVRQNYGYTF	TGTGCCAGCGTCCGGCAGAACTATGGCTACACCTTC
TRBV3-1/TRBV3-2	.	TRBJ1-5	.	CASSQSDSNQPQHF	TGTGCCAGCAGCCAGTCCGATAGCAATCAGCCCCAGCATTTT
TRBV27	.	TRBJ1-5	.	CASSLEANQPQHF	TGTGCCAGCAGTTTGGAAGCCAATCAGCCCCAGCATTTT
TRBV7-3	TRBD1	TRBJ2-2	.	CASSAGDRGMAGELFF	TGTGCCAGCAGCGCAGGGGACAGGGGTATGGCCGGGGAGCTGTTTTTT
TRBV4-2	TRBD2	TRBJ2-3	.	CASSQERGGGADTQYF	TGTGCCAGCAGCCAAGAGAGGGGCGGGGGGGCAGATACGCAGTATTTT
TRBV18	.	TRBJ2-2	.	CASSPGAVTGELFF	TGTGCCAGCTCACCAGGGGCGGTCACCGGGGAGCTGTTTTTT
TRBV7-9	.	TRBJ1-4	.	CASSATGRVATNEKLFF	TGTGCCAGCAGCGCTACGGGACGGGTTGCAACTAATGAAAAACTGTTTTTT
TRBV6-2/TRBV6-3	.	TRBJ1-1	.	CASSTTGHAKIYTEAFF	TGTGCCAGCAGTACCACAGGGCACGCGAAGATTTACACTGAAGCTTTCTTT